This is a list of T cell receptor beta chains from one sample in a study of blood T cells in healthy people across ages. In TCRdb, the 5' RACE reads were re-called with MiXCR into one record per CDR3 protein. The data show some 670,000 distinct CDR3 sequences, over 40% seen once. Sequencing used blood. These receptors were obtained from a woman of 80 years or more in good health. CDR3s include the opening cysteine and the closing phenylalanine or tryptophan. D genes are given only for firm matches. Not every row has a clone size; where given, it reads once, few, many or a size class.

v_gene	d_gene	abundance	j_gene	CDR3aa	CDR3nt
TRBV6-5	.	.	TRBJ1-4	CASNDRRDEKLFF	TGTGCTAGCAATGACAGGAGGGACGAAAAACTGTTTTTT
TRBV20-1	.	.	TRBJ2-7	CSAPRGSYEQYF	TGCAGTGCCCCACGGGGTTCCTACGAGCAGTACTTC
TRBV6-2/TRBV6-3	.	.	TRBJ1-5	CASNGRGRGYGSNQPQHF	TGTGCCAGCAACGGACGAGGAAGGGGGTATGGTAGCAATCAGCCCCAGCATTTT
TRBV5-1	.	.	TRBJ2-1	CASSPRGVQNYNEQFF	TGCGCCAGCAGCCCCAGAGGGGTGCAAAACTACAATGAGCAGTTCTTC
TRBV20-1	TRBD1	.	TRBJ2-5	CSASTGLAETQYF	TGCAGTGCTTCGACAGGGCTTGCTGAGACCCAGTACTTC
TRBV6-5	TRBD1	many	TRBJ1-2	CASSPQGAGYTF	TGTGCCAGCAGTCCTCAGGGGGCCGGCTACACCTTC
TRBV5-1	TRBD1	.	TRBJ1-1	CASSSDRATEAFF	TGCGCCAGCAGCTCGGACAGGGCTACTGAAGCTTTCTTT
TRBV12-3/TRBV12-4	TRBD1	.	TRBJ1-2	CASSFTRGGGYGYTF	TGTGCCAGCAGTTTCACGAGAGGGGGCGGGTATGGCTACACCTTC
TRBV28	TRBD2	.	TRBJ2-2	CASRLAGGPAGELFF	TGTGCCAGCAGGCTAGCGGGAGGGCCGGCCGGGGAGCTGTTTTTT
TRBV3-1	.	.	TRBJ1-1	CASSQGGRQVAFF	TGTGCCAGCAGCCAAGGGGGGCGGCAGGTGGCTTTCTTT
TRBV29-1	.	.	TRBJ2-3	CSVVLRSNTDTQYF	TGCAGCGTTGTGCTTAGGAGCAACACAGATACGCAGTATTTT
TRBV7-9	.	.	TRBJ1-1	CASSLGPDREAFF	TGTGCCAGCAGCCTCGGACCGGACCGAGAAGCTTTCTTT
TRBV20-1	.	.	TRBJ1-4	CSARKSGDATNAKLFF	TGCAGTGCTAGAAAGTCGGGAGACGCAACTAATGCAAAACTGTTTTTT
TRBV6-6	.	.	TRBJ2-5	CASSTGGSGVIETQYF	TGTGCCAGCAGCACAGGGGGTAGCGGGGTCATCGAGACCCAGTACTTC
TRBV7-9	.	.	TRBJ2-3	CASSLARSQYF	TGTGCCAGCAGCTTAGCGAGGTCGCAGTATTTT
TRBV20-1	.	.	TRBJ2-6	CSARRGPGANVLTF	TGCAGTGCCAGACGGGGCCCTGGGGCCAACGTCCTGACTTTC
TRBV15	TRBD1	many	TRBJ2-3	CATSRGDRDTDTQYF	TGTGCCACCAGCAGAGGGGACAGAGACACAGATACGCAGTATTTT
TRBV13	.	few	TRBJ1-1	CASSLEGLTEAFF	TGTGCCAGCAGCTTAGAAGGGCTGACTGAAGCTTTCTTT
TRBV7-2	.	.	TRBJ2-1	CANSLVLEQFF	TGTGCCAACAGCTTAGTTCTTGAGCAGTTCTTC
TRBV3-1	TRBD1	once	TRBJ1-1	CASSQPSQGVGTEAFF	TGTGCCAGCAGCCAGCCGTCACAGGGGGTCGGCACTGAAGCTTTCTTT
TRBV12-3/TRBV12-4	.	.	TRBJ1-6	CASSTGNYNSPLHF	TGTGCCAGCAGCACCGGGAACTATAACTCACCCCTCCACTTT
TRBV12-3/TRBV12-4	TRBD1	once	TRBJ1-5	CASSLQGGGGQPQHF	TGTGCCAGCAGTCTCCAGGGGGGAGGCGGTCAGCCCCAGCATTTT
TRBV7-9	TRBD1	few	TRBJ2-1	CASSSAGTGANEQFF	TGTGCCAGCAGTTCTGCCGGGACAGGGGCCAATGAGCAGTTCTTC
TRBV5-1	.	many	TRBJ2-7	CASSLGTAVLAPDEQYF	TGCGCCAGCAGCTTGGGGACGGCAGTCCTAGCTCCTGACGAGCAGTACTTC
TRBV11-2	TRBD2	.	TRBJ2-5	CASSLASGPGPGTQYF	TGTGCCAGCAGCTTAGCTAGCGGACCGGGACCCGGGACCCAGTACTTC
TRBV12-3/TRBV12-4	TRBD2	many	TRBJ2-5	CASSLRGSWETQYF	TGTGCCAGCAGTTTACGCGGGAGTTGGGAGACCCAGTACTTC
TRBV3-1	.	.	TRBJ1-3	CASSQVGTSGNTIYF	TGTGCCAGCAGCCAAGTAGGAACCTCTGGAAACACCATATATTTT
TRBV5-1	.	.	TRBJ2-2	CASSLEASEEPNTGELFF	TGCGCCAGCAGCTTGGAGGCTAGCGAAGAACCGAACACCGGGGAGCTGTTTTTT
TRBV9	TRBD2	.	TRBJ2-1	CASSTRVGLAANEQFF	TGTGCCAGCAGTACAAGGGTCGGACTAGCGGCTAATGAGCAGTTCTTC
TRBV12-3/TRBV12-4	.	few	TRBJ1-2	CASSLMGPNYGYTF	TGTGCCAGCAGTTTGATGGGACCCAACTATGGCTACACCTTC
TRBV21-1	.	few	TRBJ1-4	CASSAPTATNEKLFF	TGTGCCAGCAGCGCGCCGACGGCAACTAATGAAAAACTGTTTTTT
TRBV20-1	.	few	TRBJ1-1	CSAPPGALNTEAFF	TGCAGTGCACCCCCCGGGGCCTTGAACACTGAAGCTTTCTTT
TRBV21-1	.	few	TRBJ1-1	CASSEFTEAFF	TGTGCCAGCAGCGAATTCACTGAAGCTTTCTTT
TRBV25-1	.	.	TRBJ2-1	CASSGLGADFEQFF	TGTGCCAGCAGTGGCTTGGGGGCAGACTTTGAGCAGTTCTTC
TRBV5-1	TRBD1	.	TRBJ1-1	CASSPTGRDNTEAFF	TGCGCCAGCAGCCCGACAGGGCGGGATAACACTGAAGCTTTCTTT
TRBV6-5	.	.	TRBJ2-3	CASSWKPWISDTQYF	TGTGCCAGCAGTTGGAAGCCTTGGATTTCAGATACGCAGTATTTT
TRBV20-1	.	.	TRBJ2-2	CSARDSLEGDTGELFF	TGCAGTGCTAGAGATAGCCTAGAAGGGGACACCGGGGAGCTGTTTTTT
TRBV28	.	few	TRBJ1-5	CASSLAPGGGQPQHF	TGTGCCAGCAGTTTAGCTCCAGGCGGGGGTCAGCCCCAGCATTTT
TRBV29-1	.	.	TRBJ2-4	CSVVVGASLNIQYF	TGCAGCGTTGTTGTCGGTGCTAGCTTGAACATTCAGTACTTC
TRBV6-6	TRBD2	few	TRBJ2-5	CASTFGGAETQYF	TGTGCCAGCACCTTCGGGGGGGCGGAGACCCAGTACTTC
TRBV9	.	.	TRBJ2-3	CASSVAGFGTDTQYF	TGTGCCAGCAGCGTAGCAGGGTTTGGGACAGATACGCAGTATTTT
TRBV12-3/TRBV12-4	.	many	TRBJ1-5	CASSLGWGSGSTTYQPQHF	TGTGCCAGCAGTTTGGGTTGGGGCAGTGGATCGACAACCTATCAGCCCCAGCATTTT
TRBV14	.	.	TRBJ2-2	CASSLLQENTGELFF	TGTGCCAGCAGCCTTTTACAGGAGAACACCGGGGAGCTGTTTTTT
TRBV5-1	.	few	TRBJ2-1	CASRLTEMNEQFF	TGCGCCAGCAGGCTAACCGAGATGAATGAGCAGTTCTTC
TRBV28	TRBD1	.	TRBJ2-3	CASNDRGTDTQYF	TGTGCCAGCAACGACAGGGGTACAGATACGCAGTATTTT
TRBV5-1	.	.	TRBJ2-1	CASSVFSRADEQFF	TGCGCCAGCAGCGTGTTTTCTCGAGCAGATGAGCAGTTCTTC
TRBV5-1	.	.	TRBJ2-3	CASTWVLGADTQYF	TGCGCCAGCACCTGGGTCTTGGGAGCAGATACGCAGTATTTT